The text below deals with one TCR beta chain. Its target is unknown. These data originate in a study of OX40 agonist ivuxolimab in advanced cancers. Sequenced by immunoSEQ multiplex PCR; TCRdb stores in-frame clones only, minus some. The data contain 82,000 or so clones, 92% of them singletons. The CDR3 spans 13 residues. Germline V gene data show CDR1 as SEHNR and CDR2 as FQNEAQ (reference sequence). The ends were cut back, 5 bases at V and 4 bases at J, with 10 bases in the middle. Study-wide points: Nonresponders included some who also had low normalized T-cell clonal expansion.

The sequences come from CD4+ or CD8+ T cells sorted from blood, collected in a trial of the OX40 agonist ivuxolimab. This TCR derives from an adult with an advanced solid tumor such as melanoma, head and neck, liver or kidney cancer. The chain is built from TRBV7-9 and TRBJ2-3, with D unclear. The CDR3 loop is CASSPKGPDTQYF. Here the CDR3 DNA reads TGTGCCAGCAGCCCAAAGGGCCCAGATACGCAGTATTTT.